This is a list of T cell receptor beta chains from one sample in a study of T cells in Graves' hyperthyroidism and ophthalmopathy. TCRdb re-called the multiplex PCR reads with MiXCR, one entry per CDR3 protein. The sample carries about 340,000 distinct CDR3 sequences, around a sixth recorded once. Sequenced sample: blood. All receptors come from a woman aged 45 to 65 with Graves' hyperthyroidism. The CDR3 runs from the conserved cysteine through the conserved F or W. The order of the fields is V gene, CDR3 protein.

TRBV10-1 | CASSDFAGGNTGELFF
TRBV2 | CASNRDPLGEQYF
TRBV5-1 | CASSQTTSGGDTQYF
TRBV11-2 | CASSLAPRITDTQYF
TRBV6-1 | CASGQNNYGYTF
TRBV5-8 | CASSLRWDYSYEQYF
TRBV16 | CASSNGLRTDTQYF
TRBV7-9 | CASSLVGTSGMYNEQFF
TRBV28 | CASAPGTRSGNEQFF
TRBV6-1 | CASSPLRGGGYTF
TRBV24-1 | CATGDSYNEQFF
TRBV2 | CANRRDSNQPQHF
TRBV28 | CASSLSRDRRNWGTEAFF
TRBV20-1 | CSAPQRVSNEKLFF
TRBV2 | CASSGLAGNTDTQYF
TRBV24-1 | CATSGEYQETQYF
TRBV27 | CATILAPGRADTQYF
TRBV6-2/TRBV6-3 | CASSLLGTFSSTDTQYF
TRBV24-1 | CATSDLGSGRQETQYF
TRBV19 | CASKERPNTGELFF
TRBV6-1 | CASSKQGARTGELFF
TRBV30 | CAWSTGEQAGGTDTQYF
TRBV3-1 | CASSQDPGQPNGYTF
TRBV28 | CASSFWVGHGYTF